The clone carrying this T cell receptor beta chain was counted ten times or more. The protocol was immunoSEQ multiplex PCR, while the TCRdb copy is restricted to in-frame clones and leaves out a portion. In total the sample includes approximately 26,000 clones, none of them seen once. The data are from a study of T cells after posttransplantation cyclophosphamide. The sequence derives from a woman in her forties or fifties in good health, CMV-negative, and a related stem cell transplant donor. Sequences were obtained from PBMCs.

The CDR3 sequence is CASSFGQGDEQFF. The CDR3 region has the DNA TGTGCCAGCAGTTTTGGCCAGGGGGATGAGCAGTTCTTC. This chain links TRBV27 with TRBJ2-1; 7 nucleotides match TRBD1. Germline V lookup: CDR1 MNHEY, CDR2 SMNVEV (reference sequence). The CDR3 length is 13 residues. V shed 3 bases and J 8 bases; nucleotides not matched to a gene: 4.